This TCR beta chain was sequenced in a study of cytomegalovirus exposure and HLA in healthy donors (dated by TCRdb to 2015 to 2018). Turning to the overall study: In an earlier analysis of approximately 640 of the donors, 276 Gb of sequence data and roughly 100 million unique TCR beta sequences from roughly 200 million T cells were reported. The T cell repertoires of under 750 subjects were profiled by immunosequencing and related to cytomegalovirus serostatus. Among some 400 genotyped donors of the cohort, an average of roughly 240,000 unique TCR beta nucleotide sequences were sequenced per donor, 15% to 20% of them non-productive. The study combined high-throughput TCR immunosequencing, statistical association of individual TCRs with disease status, and machine learning to predict cytomegalovirus infection status. The later analysis used no new phenotypic data to find candidate immune exposures, relying instead on TCR beta sequences and their occurrence across donors. To decide whether each TCR beta V gene segment behaved as functional or pseudogenic, an earlier analysis of approximately 620 of the donors relied on high-throughput TCR beta sequencing. Roughly 300 gigabases of sequencing data and 91 million or so unique TCR sequences made up an early release that covered 500 to 700 HLA-typed donors. Five DR-DQ haplotypes were treated as single units for association and clustering because of strong linkage in the cohort. In addition to the first cohort of 666 subjects, a separate validation cohort of 120 different subjects was used. The number of donors typed differed by locus, with about 629-630 for A, B, C, DRB1 and DQB1, around 500 for DQA1, 606 for DPA1, and around 430 for DPB1. The study was designed to test whether signatures of past pathogen exposure could be identified by cataloging public T cell receptors. HLA typing included class I and class II loci at four-digit resolution. Donor age, sex, ethnicity and CMV serostatus were compiled alongside the repertoire data. Of the 398 genotyped donors, around 81% fell in the genetic ancestry cluster associated with self-reported Caucasian donors. All discovery cohort repertoires had been generated on a single sequencing platform. A later analysis re-examined previously published TCR beta repertoires from about 670 donors and added high-resolution HLA genotyping to investigate patterns of TCR occurrence. A later genetic analysis used genome-wide SNP genotypes for about 60% of the 666 donors, treating that subset as a discovery cohort.

Findings and caveats that apply to the study as a whole: Because counts were too low, seventeen rarely observed V segments, including chromosome 9 orphons, were left out of the earlier analysis of approximately 580 of the donors. In both the original and validation cohorts, the classifier was reported to diagnose cytomegalovirus status with high specificity and sensitivity. The study gave a list of some 150 TCR beta chains associated with cytomegalovirus. Compared with the 666-donor mean, donors in an Asian-associated ancestry cluster had fewer N-insertions in productive TCRs, according to a later genetic analysis. A cluster of highly shared sequence variants was judged likely to be a technical artifact of the sequencing pipeline. A further reported finding was that TCR beta sequences accurately predicted the HLA-A and HLA-B alleles for most subjects in the first cohort. An earlier analysis of around 600 of the donors showed that most TCR beta V segments appeared in productive rearrangements either about 90% or about 30% of the time, which broadly matched IMGT annotations. The 87-base-pair reads could not distinguish some IMGT-functional V segments, including TRBV6-2 and TRBV6-3, so those segments were excluded. Because HLA typing was unavailable for some donors at each locus, only the typed subset was used in association tests. According to the authors, the approach could potentially be generalized to other disease states and immunological phenotypes. According to a later analysis, TCR association rates differed among HLA loci, with DRB1 alleles showing the most associated TCRs and HLA-C alleles showing the fewest. In a later analysis, HLA-associated TCR beta chains showed more clonal expansion and lower generation probabilities than non-associated chains that were equally common. At a false discovery rate of 0.05, a later analysis linked 15,000 to 20,000 TCR beta sequences to specific HLA alleles. According to a later analysis, most CMV-associated TCR beta chains appeared to be HLA-restricted, and the HLA associations seemed to be driven largely by CMV exposure. In a later genetic analysis, a missense DCLRE1C variant was associated with V-gene and J-gene trimming of TCR beta chains, and the association was replicated in an independent cohort. Three of the identified cytomegalovirus-associated TCR beta chains were confirmed in vitro to be specific for cytomegalovirus antigens. For the cohort, immune exposure information was limited to CMV serostatus. The presence/absence analyses assumed that sequencing depth was roughly uniform across donors, and that assumption may not be true. Across donors, most TCR sequences were observed very rarely, whereas some public TCRs were present in many individuals. According to a later analysis, parvovirus B19, influenza, CMV and Epstein-Barr virus appeared linked to several top co-occurrence clusters. This cohort had only TCR beta chains sequenced, and the lack of alpha or paired-chain data limited which features could be detected. Linkage disequilibrium might explain the correlated functional status among segregating V segments, but an unknown experimental factor could not be excluded. When HLA alleles, especially DR and DQ, strongly co-occurred, TCR associations were difficult to assign to individual alleles.

CDR1 and CDR2, looked up from the germline V gene, are SNHLY and FYNNEI. Inclusive of the bounding cysteine and phenylalanine, the CDR3 is 15 residues long. The kept DNA is CDR3 alone, 45 bases in frame from the first base. Compared with germline, V lacks 6 bases and J lacks 1 base; bases without a gene match: 8. Points on this clone: Its recognized antigen is unknown. The input lacks base qualities; no much larger clone sits a single base away.

The library was produced with the immunoSEQ multiplex PCR assay. A mixture of 60 forward primers for TCR Vbeta segments and 13 reverse primers for TCR Jbeta segments was used in the multiplex PCR. A multiplex PCR assay on genomic DNA amplified the CDR3 region of rearranged TCR beta genes. On the Illumina HiSeq System, the amplified TCR beta libraries were sequenced as 87-base-pair reads. Concerning the study's data processing: Across the roughly 670 repertoires, a later analysis counted tens of millions of unique TCR beta chains, around 11 million of which were shared by at least two donors. A nearest-neighbor algorithm error-corrected the raw reads and collapsed the reads into unique sequences, merging closely related sequences to remove PCR and sequencing errors. V, D and J gene segments were assigned by aligning CDR3 sequences to IMGT reference sequences. For a sequence to be retained, a match of at least six nucleotides was required to both a V gene segment and a J gene segment. Rearrangements were classified as productive when the CDR3 lacked stop codons and remained in frame with V and J, and all other rearrangements were classified as non-productive. CDR3 was defined according to IMGT convention as the region running from the second conserved V-encoded cysteine to the conserved J-encoded phenylalanine. Sequences without an unambiguous match to a single V gene segment were excluded from the earlier analysis of a few hundred of the donors. An earlier analysis of almost 600 of the donors classified V segments as functional when productive rearrangements were above 56.7% and as segregating when the standard deviation between donors was above 5%. To diagnose cytomegalovirus status from the catalog of TCR beta chain sequences, a statistical classification framework was built. In a later analysis, V and J genes were assigned by comparing TCR nucleotide sequences against IMGT/GENE-DB human TR gene sequences. The TCRdist pipeline was used in a later analysis to assign CDR3 sequences and most-parsimonious VDJ recombination scenarios. A later analysis defined each TCR beta chain by its CDR3 amino acid sequence plus V-gene family, and excluded reads lacking a unique V-gene family. To address suspected cross-contamination and a sequencing artifact, a later analysis removed under 600 highly shared, low-generation-probability nucleotide sequences. In a later analysis, a clonal expansion index for each public chain was calculated from normalized within-repertoire ranks of inferred template counts. A later analysis computed generation probabilities with a VDJ recombination model fitted to out-of-frame rearrangements, and checked the results against IGoR. Hypergeometric tests were used in a later analysis to score TCR-TCR, TCR-HLA and TCR-CMV co-occurrence, with a repertoire-size bias correction applied to the TCR pairs. To estimate false discovery rates, a later analysis permuted the HLA or CMV assignments 20 times. A later analysis grouped co-occurring TCRs with DBSCAN, adding TCRdist sequence similarity when clustering within HLA-allele-positive subsets. Repertoires with fewer than 30,000 or more than 120,000 public chains were left out of co-occurrence clustering, as were about 5 repertoires with anomalous nucleotide sharing. Held by TCRdb, this immuneACCESS table contains in-frame sequences only and omits some clones. Under half of the omission traces to an unresolved V gene where checked; the cause of the rest is unknown. The V and J calls and clone size were taken over from that table, and D and trimming were inferred from the DNA. Within this sample are some 190,000 clones, with more than 75% of them counted one time only. In total, the top ten clones hold more than 3% of the sample.

The cohort comprised some 680 healthy bone marrow donors. At the time of sampling, every cohort member was nominally healthy, though immune exposures that went unrecorded were likely present. The donor tested CMV seropositive, placing the donor among the approximately 310 seropositive members of the cohort. Each donor provided a peripheral blood sample, and peripheral blood mononuclear cells were used for TCR beta sequencing. Genomic DNA extraction from the blood cell samples was performed with the Qiagen DNeasy Blood Extraction Kit. Rearrangement joined TRBV2 to TRBJ1-1; 7 nucleotides in the junction match TRBD1. Sequenced input: PBMCs. The TCR was taken from a man between 40 and 49 years old in good health and CMV-seropositive. For the CDR3, the sequence is CASSSSGQKNTEAFF. The DNA sequence is TGTGCCAGCAGCTCGTCGGGACAGAAGAACACTGAAGCTTTCTTT.